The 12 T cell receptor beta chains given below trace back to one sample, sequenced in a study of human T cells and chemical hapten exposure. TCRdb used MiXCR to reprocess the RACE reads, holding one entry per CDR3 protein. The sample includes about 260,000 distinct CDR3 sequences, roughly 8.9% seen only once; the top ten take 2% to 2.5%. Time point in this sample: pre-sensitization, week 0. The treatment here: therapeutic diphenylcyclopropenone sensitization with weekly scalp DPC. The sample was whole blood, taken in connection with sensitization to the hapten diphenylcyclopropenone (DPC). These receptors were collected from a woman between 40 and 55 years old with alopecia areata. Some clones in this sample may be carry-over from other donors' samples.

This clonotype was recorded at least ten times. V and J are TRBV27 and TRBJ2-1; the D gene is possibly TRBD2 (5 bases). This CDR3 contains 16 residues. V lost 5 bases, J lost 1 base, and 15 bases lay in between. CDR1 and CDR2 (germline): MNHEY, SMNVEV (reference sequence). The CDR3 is CASSASPSSSYNEQFF. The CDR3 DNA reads TGTGCCAGCAGTGCCTCCCCTAGCTCTTCCTACAATGAGCAGTTCTTC.

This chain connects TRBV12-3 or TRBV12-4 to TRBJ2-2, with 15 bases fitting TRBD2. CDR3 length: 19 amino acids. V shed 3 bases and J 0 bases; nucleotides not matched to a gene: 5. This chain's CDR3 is CASSFGLAGGWANTGELFF. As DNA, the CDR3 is TGTGCCAGCAGTTTCGGACTAGCGGGAGGGTGGGCGAACACCGGGGAGCTGTTTTTT.

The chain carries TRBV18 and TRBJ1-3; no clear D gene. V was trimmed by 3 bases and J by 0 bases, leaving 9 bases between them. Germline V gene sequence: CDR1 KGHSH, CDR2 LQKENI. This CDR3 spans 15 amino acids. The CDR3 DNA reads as TGTGCCAGCTCACCTCCCAGTCGCTCTGGAAACACCATATATTTT. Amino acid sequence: CASSPPSRSGNTIYF.

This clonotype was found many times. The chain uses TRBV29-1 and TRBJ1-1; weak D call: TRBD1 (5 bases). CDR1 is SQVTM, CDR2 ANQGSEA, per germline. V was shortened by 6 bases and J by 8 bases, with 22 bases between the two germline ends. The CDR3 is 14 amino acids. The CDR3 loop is CSVVAPREGPEAFF. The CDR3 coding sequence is TGCAGCGTAGTAGCCCCTAGGGAGGGACCCGAAGCTTTCTTT.

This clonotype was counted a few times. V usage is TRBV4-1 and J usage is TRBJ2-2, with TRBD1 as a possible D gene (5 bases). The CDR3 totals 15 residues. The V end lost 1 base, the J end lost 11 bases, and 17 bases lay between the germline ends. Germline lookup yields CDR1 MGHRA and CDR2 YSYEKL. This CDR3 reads CASSQVLRRDGELFF. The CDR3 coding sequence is TGCGCCAGCAGCCAAGTTTTACGCAGGGATGGAGAGCTGTTTTTT.

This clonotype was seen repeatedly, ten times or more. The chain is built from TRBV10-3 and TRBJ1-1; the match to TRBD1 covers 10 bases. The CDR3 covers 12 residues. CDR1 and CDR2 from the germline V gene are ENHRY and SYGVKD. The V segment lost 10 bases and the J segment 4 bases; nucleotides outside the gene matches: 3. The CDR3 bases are TGTGCCACCTGGACAGGGGGCACTGAAGCTTTCTTT. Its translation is CATWTGGTEAFF.

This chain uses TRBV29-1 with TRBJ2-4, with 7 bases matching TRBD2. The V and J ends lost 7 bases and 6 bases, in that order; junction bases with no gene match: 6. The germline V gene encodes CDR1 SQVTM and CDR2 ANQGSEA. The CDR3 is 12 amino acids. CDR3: CSAGPGGNIQYF. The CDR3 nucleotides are TGCAGCGCGGGACCGGGAGGAAACATTCAGTACTTC.

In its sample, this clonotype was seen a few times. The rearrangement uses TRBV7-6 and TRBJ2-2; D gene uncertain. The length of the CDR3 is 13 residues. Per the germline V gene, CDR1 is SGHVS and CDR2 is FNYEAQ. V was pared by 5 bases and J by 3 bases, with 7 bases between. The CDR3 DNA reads TGTGCCAGCAGCCTCCGTTACACCGGGGAGCTGTTTTTT. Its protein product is CASSLRYTGELFF.

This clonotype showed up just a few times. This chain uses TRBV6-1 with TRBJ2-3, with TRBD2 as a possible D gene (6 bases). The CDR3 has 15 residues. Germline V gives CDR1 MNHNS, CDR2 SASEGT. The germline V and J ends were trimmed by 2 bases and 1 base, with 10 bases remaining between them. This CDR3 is CASSESRDRTDTQYF. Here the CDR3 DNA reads TGTGCCAGCAGTGAATCGCGGGATCGCACAGATACGCAGTATTTT.

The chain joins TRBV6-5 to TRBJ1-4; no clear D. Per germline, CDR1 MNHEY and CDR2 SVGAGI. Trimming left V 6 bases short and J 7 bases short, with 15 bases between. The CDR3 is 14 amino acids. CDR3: CASRGGQAGEKLFF. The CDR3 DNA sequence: TGTGCCAGCAGGGGAGGTCAAGCTGGTGAAAAACTGTTTTTT.

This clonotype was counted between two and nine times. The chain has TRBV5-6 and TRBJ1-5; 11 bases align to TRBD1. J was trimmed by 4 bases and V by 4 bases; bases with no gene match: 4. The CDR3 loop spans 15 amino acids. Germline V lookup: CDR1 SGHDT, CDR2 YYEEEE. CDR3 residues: CASSPGQGANQPQHF. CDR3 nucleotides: TGTGCCAGCAGCCCAGGACAGGGGGCAAATCAGCCCCAGCATTTT.

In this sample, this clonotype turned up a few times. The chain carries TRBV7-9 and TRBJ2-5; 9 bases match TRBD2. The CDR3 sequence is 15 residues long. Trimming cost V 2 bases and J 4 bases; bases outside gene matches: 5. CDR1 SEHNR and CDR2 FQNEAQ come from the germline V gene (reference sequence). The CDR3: CASSLPSGIRETQYF. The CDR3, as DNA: TGTGCCAGCAGCTTACCTAGCGGGATTCGAGAGACCCAGTACTTC.